Here is one T cell receptor beta chain with its context. Antigen specificity is unknown. This entry is derived from a study of graft-versus-host responses after intestinal transplantation. TCRdb's copy holds only in-frame clones and misses some; the assay was immunoSEQ multiplex PCR. Counted here are 90,000 to 150,000 clones, 85% to 95% occurring once; the ten biggest clones make up more than 2.5%. This CDR3 contains 16 residues. V gave up 1 base and J gave up 5 bases, with 16 bases separating them. From germline, CDR1 is MGHRA and CDR2 YSYEKL. J is TRBJ2-3 and V is TRBV4-1; D gene ambiguous. This sequence was found in a human donor who received an intestinal transplant. Source: unstimulated CD8+ T cells sorted from spleen or lymph node cells, taken before intestinal transplant. CDR3 amino acids: CASSQVALGLLDTQYF. DNA for the CDR3: TGCGCCAGCAGCCAAGTCGCTTTAGGCCTTTTAGATACGCAGTATTTT.